Sequencing of this TCR beta chain was carried out in a study of T cell repertoires in cytomegalovirus infection. For the study at large: It was the public TCR beta signatures that indicated both CMV infection and matching HLA type. Study observations and caveats: Clonotype analysis showed dominance of the ex vivo response by HLA-C-restricted CMV-specific TCR beta clonotypes. People with CMV and the relevant HLA were identified by cumulative public TCR beta family frequency.

The CDR3 loop spans 13 amino acids. Germline CDR1 MGHDK, CDR2 SYGVNS. V was shortened by 8 bases and J by 1 base, with 11 bases between the two germline ends. MiXCR, run by TCRdb on the reads, gives a single entry per CDR3 protein. Among approximately 590,000 distinct CDR3 sequences listed, approximately 40% were seen once. Of note for this clonotype: Its antigen is unidentified.

The starting material was cultured PBMCs, obtained from culture after CMV antigen stimulation. This TCR came from a human donor in good health (CMV status not recorded). Some clones in this sample may be carry-over from other donors' samples. The rearrangement uses TRBV25-1 and TRBJ1-2; tentatively, D is TRBD1 (5 bases). CDR3 nucleotides: TGTGCCAGCCGCTCGGGGGTTAACTATGGCTACACCTTC. Translating gives CASRSGVNYGYTF.